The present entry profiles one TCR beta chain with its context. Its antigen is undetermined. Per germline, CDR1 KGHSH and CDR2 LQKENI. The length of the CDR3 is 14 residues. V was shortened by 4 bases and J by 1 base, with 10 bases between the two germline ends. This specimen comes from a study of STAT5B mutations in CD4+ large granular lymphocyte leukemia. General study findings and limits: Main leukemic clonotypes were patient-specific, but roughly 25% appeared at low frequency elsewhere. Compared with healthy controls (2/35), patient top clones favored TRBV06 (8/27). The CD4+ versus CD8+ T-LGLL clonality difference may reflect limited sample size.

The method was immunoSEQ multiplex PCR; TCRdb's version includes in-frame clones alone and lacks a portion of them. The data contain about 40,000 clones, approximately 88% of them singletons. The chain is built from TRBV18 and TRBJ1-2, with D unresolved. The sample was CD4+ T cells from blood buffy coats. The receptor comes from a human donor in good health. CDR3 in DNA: TGTGCCAGCTCACGGTCAGGCGATAACTATGGCTACACCTTC. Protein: CASSRSGDNYGYTF.